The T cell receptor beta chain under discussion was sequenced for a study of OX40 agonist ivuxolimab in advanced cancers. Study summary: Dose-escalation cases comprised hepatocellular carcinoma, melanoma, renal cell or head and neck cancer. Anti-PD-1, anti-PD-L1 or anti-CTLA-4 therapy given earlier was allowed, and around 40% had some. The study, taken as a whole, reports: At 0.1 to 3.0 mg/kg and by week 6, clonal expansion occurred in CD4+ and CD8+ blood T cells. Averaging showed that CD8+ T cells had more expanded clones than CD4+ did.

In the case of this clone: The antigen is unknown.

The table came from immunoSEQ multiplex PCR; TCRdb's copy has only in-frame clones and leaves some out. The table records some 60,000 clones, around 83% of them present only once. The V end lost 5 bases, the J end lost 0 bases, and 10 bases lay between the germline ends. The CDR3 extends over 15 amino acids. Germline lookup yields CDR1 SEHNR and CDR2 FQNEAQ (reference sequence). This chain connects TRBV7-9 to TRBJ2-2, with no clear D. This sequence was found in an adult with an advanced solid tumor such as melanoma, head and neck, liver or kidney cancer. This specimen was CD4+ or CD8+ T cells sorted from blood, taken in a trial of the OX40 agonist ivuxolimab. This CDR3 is CASSPTGTNTGELFF. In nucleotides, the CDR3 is TGTGCCAGCAGCCCAACCGGTACGAACACCGGGGAGCTGTTTTTT.